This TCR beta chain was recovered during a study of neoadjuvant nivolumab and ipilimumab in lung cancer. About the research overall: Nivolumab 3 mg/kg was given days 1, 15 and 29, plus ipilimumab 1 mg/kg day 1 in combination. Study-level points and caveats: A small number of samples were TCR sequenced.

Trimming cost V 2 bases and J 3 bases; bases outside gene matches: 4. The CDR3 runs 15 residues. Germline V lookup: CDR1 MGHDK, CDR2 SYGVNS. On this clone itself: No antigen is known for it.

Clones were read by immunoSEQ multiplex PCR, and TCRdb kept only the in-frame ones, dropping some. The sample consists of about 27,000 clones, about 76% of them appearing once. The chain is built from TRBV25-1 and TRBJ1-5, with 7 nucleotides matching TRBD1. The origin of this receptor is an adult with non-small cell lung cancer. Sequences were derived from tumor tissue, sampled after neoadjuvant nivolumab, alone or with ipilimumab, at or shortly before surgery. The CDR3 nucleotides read TGTGCCAGCAGTGAAGGGACAGCGGACAATCAGCCCCAGCATTTT. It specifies CASSEGTADNQPQHF.